One sample yielded the 3 T cell receptor beta chains listed below, sequenced in a study of human T cells and chemical hapten exposure. Whole blood, unfractionated, served as the material for total RNA extraction. Unique molecular identifiers were attached to individual cDNA molecules within the library. Each CDR3 protein is one row after TCRdb ran MiXCR on the reads. The data show around 120,000 distinct CDR3 sequences, with about 8.9% seen just once and roughly 1.3% held by the top ten. The sample comprised whole blood. These receptors were taken from a human donor in good health. Some clones in this sample may be carry-over from other donors' samples.

Here the CDR3 DNA reads TGTGCCAGCAGTTCCCCAGGTCATAGCAATCAGCCCCAGCATTTT. It codes for CASSSPGHSNQPQHF. The V and J genes are TRBV6-6 and TRBJ1-5; D is unresolved. CDR3 length: 15 residues. V shed 4 bases and J shed 0 bases, with 10 bases lying between them. Germline lookup yields CDR1 MNHNY and CDR2 SVGAGI (reference sequence).

In this sample, this clonotype turned up a few times. This chain links TRBV4-1 with TRBJ2-1; 8 bases fit TRBD2. Losses at the gene ends were 0 bases for V and 7 bases for J; bases not matched to a gene: 11. CDR1 and CDR2 from the germline V gene are MGHRA and YSYEKL. The CDR3 is 17 residues long. The CDR3 loop reads CASSQETPAGGYNEQFF. Written as DNA, the CDR3 is TGCGCCAGCAGCCAAGAGACCCCTGCGGGAGGCTATAATGAGCAGTTCTTC.

This clonotype came up a few times. V is TRBV6-1 and J is TRBJ1-2; TRBD1 aligns across 7 bases. This CDR3 is 14 amino acids long. Germline assignment: CDR1 MNHNS and CDR2 SASEGT. Germline trimming cut 4 bases from V and 8 bases from J; bases unmatched to any gene: 10. The CDR3: CASSAQQGIDGYTF. The CDR3 nucleotides are TGTGCCAGCAGTGCTCAACAGGGGATCGACGGCTACACCTTC.